This T cell receptor beta chain was observed in a study of T cell repertoires in cytomegalovirus infection. About the research overall: Peptides in the study included HLA-C-restricted and HLA-B-restricted CMV epitopes. TCR beta signatures that were public indicated CMV infection and matching HLA type.

Each CDR3 protein is one row after TCRdb ran MiXCR on the reads. This repertoire shows about 920,000 distinct CDR3 sequences, 30% to 40% found once; its top ten account for roughly 13%. Study-wide results and caveats: HLA-C-restricted CMV-specific TCR beta clonotypes prevailed in the ex vivo response.

Per germline, CDR1 LNHDA and CDR2 SQIVND (reference sequence). The CDR3 extends over 15 amino acids. Of note for this clonotype: Its antigen remains unidentified. A much bigger clone sits one base away, suggesting this may be a read error.

This sequence was found in a human donor in good health (CMV status not recorded). Some clones in this sample may be carry-over from other donors' samples. Sequenced material: cultured CD8+ T cells from PBMCs, taken from culture after CMV antigen stimulation. The J gene is TRBJ2-1, the V gene TRBV19; D is possibly TRBD2 (6 bases). Written as DNA, the CDR3 is TGTACCAGTACCCTTTGGGCTAGCGATTCCGATGAGCAGTTCTTC. Translating gives CTSTLWASDSDEQFF.